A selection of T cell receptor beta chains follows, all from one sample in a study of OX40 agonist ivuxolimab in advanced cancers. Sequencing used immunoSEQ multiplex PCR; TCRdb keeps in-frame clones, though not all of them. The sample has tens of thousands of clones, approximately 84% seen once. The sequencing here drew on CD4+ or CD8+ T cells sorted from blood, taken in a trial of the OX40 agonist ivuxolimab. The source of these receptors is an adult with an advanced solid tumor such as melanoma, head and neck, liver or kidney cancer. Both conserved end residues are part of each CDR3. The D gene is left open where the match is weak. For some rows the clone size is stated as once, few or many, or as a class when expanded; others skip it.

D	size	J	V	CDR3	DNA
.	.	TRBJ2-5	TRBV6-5	CASSYGPLQRRYF	TGTGCCAGCAGTTATGGGCCGCTTCAGAGGAGGTACTTC
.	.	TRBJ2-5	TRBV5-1	CASSLMQQETQYF	TGCGCCAGCAGCTTGATGCAGCAAGAGACCCAGTACTTC
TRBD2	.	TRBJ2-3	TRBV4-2	CASSQMTSGRDTQYF	TGTGCCAGCAGCCAAATGACTAGCGGGAGGGATACGCAGTATTTT
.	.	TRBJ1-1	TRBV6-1	CASRLDRVNTEAFF	TGTGCCAGCAGACTGGACAGAGTGAACACTGAAGCTTTCTTT
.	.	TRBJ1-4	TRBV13	CASSLYGRDEKLFF	TGTGCCAGCAGCTTATACGGCAGGGACGAAAAACTGTTTTTT
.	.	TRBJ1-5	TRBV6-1	CASSGDFNQPQHF	TGTGCCAGCAGTGGGGACTTTAATCAGCCCCAGCATTTT
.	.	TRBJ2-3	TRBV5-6	CASTRLTTSTDTQYF	TGTGCCAGCACCCGACTGACTACTAGCACAGATACGCAGTATTTT
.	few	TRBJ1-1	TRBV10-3	CAISESTGGVTEAFF	TGTGCCATCAGTGAGTCGACGGGGGGGGTGACTGAAGCTTTCTTT
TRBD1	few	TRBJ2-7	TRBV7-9	CASRKTGSYEQYF	TGTGCCAGCAGAAAGACAGGGAGCTACGAGCAGTACTTC
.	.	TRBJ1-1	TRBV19	CASSAPGEGNTEAFF	TGTGCCAGTAGTGCCCCGGGGGAGGGGAACACTGAAGCTTTCTTT
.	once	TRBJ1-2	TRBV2	CASSYSIGTTGYTF	TGTGCCAGCAGTTACTCGATCGGGACAACTGGCTACACCTTC
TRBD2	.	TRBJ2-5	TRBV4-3	CASSPGGAGEETQYF	TGCGCCAGCAGCCCGGGTGGAGCGGGAGAAGAGACCCAGTACTTC
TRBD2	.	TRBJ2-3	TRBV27	CASSTSLAGLSTDTQYF	TGTGCCAGCAGTACCTCACTAGCGGGCCTAAGCACAGATACGCAGTATTTT
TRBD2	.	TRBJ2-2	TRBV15	CATSMGLAEGTGELFF	TGTGCCACCAGCATGGGACTAGCGGAGGGTACCGGGGAGCTGTTTTTT
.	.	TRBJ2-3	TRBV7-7	CASSLNGEGDTQYF	TGTGCTAGCAGCTTAAACGGCGAGGGGGATACGCAGTATTTT
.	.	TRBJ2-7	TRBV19	CASSIDSGRSYEQYF	TGTGCCAGTAGTATAGATTCTGGGCGCTCCTACGAGCAGTACTTC
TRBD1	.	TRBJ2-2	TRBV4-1	CASSRGQGNPGELFF	TGCGCCAGCAGCCGGGGACAGGGTAATCCCGGGGAGCTGTTTTTT
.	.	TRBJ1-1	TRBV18	CASSPGREYTEAFF	TGTGCCAGCTCACCAGGCAGGGAGTACACTGAAGCTTTCTTT
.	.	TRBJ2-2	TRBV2	CASSEIGSGELFF	TGTGCCAGCAGTGAGATAGGTTCCGGGGAGCTGTTTTTT
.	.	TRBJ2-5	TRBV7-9	CASSTLRNQETQYF	TGTGCCAGCAGCACCCTAAGAAATCAAGAGACCCAGTACTTC
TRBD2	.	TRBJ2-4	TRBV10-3	CAIGKDSGGRNIQYF	TGTGCCATCGGAAAGGATAGCGGGGGAAGGAACATTCAGTACTTC
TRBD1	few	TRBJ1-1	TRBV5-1	CASSQGQGIVSEAFF	TGCGCCAGCAGCCAGGGACAGGGAATTGTGTCTGAAGCTTTCTTT
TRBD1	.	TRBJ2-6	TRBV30	CAWSVDRVASGANVLTF	TGTGCCTGGAGTGTCGACAGGGTCGCATCTGGGGCCAACGTCCTGACTTTC
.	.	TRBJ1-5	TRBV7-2	CASVHRDSNQPQHF	TGTGCCAGCGTACACCGGGACAGCAATCAGCCCCAGCATTTT
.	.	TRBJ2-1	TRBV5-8	CASSLGQVRGNEQFF	TGTGCCAGCAGCTTGGGGCAGGTTCGGGGGAATGAGCAGTTCTTC
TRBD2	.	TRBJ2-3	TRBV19	CASSGRQRGRDTQYF	TGTGCCAGTAGTGGGAGACAGCGGGGGAGGGATACGCAGTATTTT
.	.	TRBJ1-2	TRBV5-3	CARSLAITGGEYGYTF	TGTGCCAGAAGCTTGGCAATCACTGGGGGAGAGTATGGCTACACCTTC
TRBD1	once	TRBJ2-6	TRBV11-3	CASSRTGAGANVLTF	TGTGCCAGCAGCCGAACAGGGGCTGGGGCCAACGTCCTGACTTTC
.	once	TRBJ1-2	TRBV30	CAWRGIGQGRDGYTF	TGTGCCTGGAGAGGAATTGGCCAGGGGAGGGATGGCTACACCTTC
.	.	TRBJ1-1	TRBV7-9	CASSPTGGRTEAFF	TGTGCCAGCAGCCCCACGGGGGGGCGGACTGAAGCTTTCTTT
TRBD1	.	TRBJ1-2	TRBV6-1	CASQGTVYGYTF	TGTGCCAGCCAGGGGACAGTCTATGGCTACACCTTC
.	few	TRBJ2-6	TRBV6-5	CASASGANVLTF	TGTGCCAGCGCTTCTGGGGCCAACGTCCTGACTTTC
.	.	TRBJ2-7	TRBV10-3	CAISEPTGVIEQYF	TGTGCCATCAGTGAGCCCACGGGAGTTATCGAGCAGTACTTC
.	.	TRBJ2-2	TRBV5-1	CASSLASADAGELFF	TGCGCCAGCAGCTTGGCCTCAGCAGATGCCGGGGAGCTGTTTTTT
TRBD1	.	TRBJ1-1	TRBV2	CASRGDRNTEAFF	TGTGCCAGCAGGGGGGACAGGAACACTGAAGCTTTCTTT
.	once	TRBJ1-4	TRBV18	CASSPVATNEKLFF	TGTGCCAGCTCACCCGTTGCAACTAATGAAAAACTGTTTTTT
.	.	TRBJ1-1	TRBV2	CASSEAWGAESEAFF	TGTGCCAGCAGTGAAGCGTGGGGGGCAGAGAGTGAAGCTTTCTTT
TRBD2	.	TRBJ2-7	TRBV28	CASSFWDYNSYEQYF	TGTGCCAGCAGTTTTTGGGACTACAATTCCTACGAGCAGTACTTC
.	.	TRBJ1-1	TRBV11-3	CASSLAVARDAFF	TGTGCCAGCAGCTTAGCGGTTGCCAGGGATGCTTTCTTT